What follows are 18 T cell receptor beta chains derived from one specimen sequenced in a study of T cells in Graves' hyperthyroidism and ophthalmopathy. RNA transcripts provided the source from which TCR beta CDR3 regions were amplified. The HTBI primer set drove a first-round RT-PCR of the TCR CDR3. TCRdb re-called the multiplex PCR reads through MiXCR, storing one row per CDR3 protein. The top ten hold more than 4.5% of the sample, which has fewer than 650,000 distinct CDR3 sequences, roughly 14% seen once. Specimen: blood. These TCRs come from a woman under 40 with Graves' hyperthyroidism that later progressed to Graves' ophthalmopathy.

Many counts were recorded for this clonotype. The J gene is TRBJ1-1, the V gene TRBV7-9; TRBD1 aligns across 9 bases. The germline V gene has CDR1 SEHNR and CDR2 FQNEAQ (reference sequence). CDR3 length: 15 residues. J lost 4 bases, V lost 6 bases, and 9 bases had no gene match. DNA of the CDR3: TGTGCCAGCAGGCCCAAACAGGGGGCGGTCACTGAAGCTTTCTTT. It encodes CASRPKQGAVTEAFF.

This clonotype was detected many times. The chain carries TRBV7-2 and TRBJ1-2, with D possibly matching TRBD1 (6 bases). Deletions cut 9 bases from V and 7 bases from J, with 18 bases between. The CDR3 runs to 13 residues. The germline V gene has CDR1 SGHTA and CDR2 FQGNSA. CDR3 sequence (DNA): TGTGCCAGTACCACAGGGTTAGAGTTTGGCTACACCTTC. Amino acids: CASTTGLEFGYTF.

CDR3 bases: TGTGCCAGCAGCTCCCAGGGGCAGGTCGAGCAGTACTTC. Protein sequence: CASSSQGQVEQYF. The rearrangement joins TRBV7-2 to TRBJ2-7, with a tentative D call TRBD1 (6 bases). The V end lost 4 bases, the J end lost 6 bases, and 13 bases lay between the germline ends. Per the germline V gene, CDR1 is SGHTA and CDR2 is FQGNSA. The CDR3 length is 13 residues. Based on the CDR3 plus reference TRBV7-2 and TRBJ2-7, the full variable domain is GAGVSQSPSNKVTEKGKDVELRCDPISGHTALYWYRQSLGQGLEFLIYFQGNSAPDKSGLPSDRFSAERTGGSVSTLTIQRTQQEDSAVYLCASSSQGQVEQYFGPGTRLTVT.

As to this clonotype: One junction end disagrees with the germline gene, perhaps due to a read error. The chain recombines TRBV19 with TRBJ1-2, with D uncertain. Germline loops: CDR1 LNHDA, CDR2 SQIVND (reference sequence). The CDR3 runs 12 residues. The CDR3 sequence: CVSSSVDYGYTF. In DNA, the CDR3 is TGTGTCAGTAGTTCAGTGGACTATGGCTACACCTTC.

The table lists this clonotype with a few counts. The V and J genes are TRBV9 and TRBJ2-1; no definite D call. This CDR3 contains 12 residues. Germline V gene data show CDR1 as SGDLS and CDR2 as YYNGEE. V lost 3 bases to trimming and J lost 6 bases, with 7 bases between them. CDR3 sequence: CASSGIINEQFF. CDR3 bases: TGTGCCAGCAGCGGGATAATCAATGAGCAGTTCTTC.

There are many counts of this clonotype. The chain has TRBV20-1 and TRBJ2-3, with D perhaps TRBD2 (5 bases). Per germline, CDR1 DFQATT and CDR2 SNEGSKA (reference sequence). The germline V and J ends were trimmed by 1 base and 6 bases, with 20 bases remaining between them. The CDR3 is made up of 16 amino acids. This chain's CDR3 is CSARGAGVSKRDTQYF. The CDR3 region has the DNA TGCAGTGCTAGAGGGGCGGGCGTATCTAAACGTGATACGCAGTATTTT.

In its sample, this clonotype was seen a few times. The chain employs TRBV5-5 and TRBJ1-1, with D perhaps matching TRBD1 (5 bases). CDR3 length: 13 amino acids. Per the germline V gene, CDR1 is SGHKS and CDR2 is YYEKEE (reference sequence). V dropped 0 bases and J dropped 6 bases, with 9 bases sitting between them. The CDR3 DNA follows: TGTGCCAGCAGCTTGGCAGGGCTTGCTGAAGCTTTCTTT. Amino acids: CASSLAGLAEAFF.

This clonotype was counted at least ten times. Here the CDR3 reads CATSRDNLGVQPQHF. For the CDR3, the DNA is TGTGCCACCAGCAGAGATAATTTGGGGGTTCAGCCCCAGCATTTT. The chain uses TRBV15 and TRBJ1-5; D might be TRBD1 (5 bases). V lost 0 bases to trimming and J lost 6 bases, with 12 bases between them. CDR3 size: 15 residues. Per germline, CDR1 LNHNV and CDR2 YYDKDF (reference sequence).

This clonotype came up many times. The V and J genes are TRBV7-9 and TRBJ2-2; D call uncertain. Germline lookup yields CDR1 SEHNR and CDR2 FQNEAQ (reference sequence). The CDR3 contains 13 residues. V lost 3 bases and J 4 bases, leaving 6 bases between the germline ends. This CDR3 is CASSFPGTGELFF. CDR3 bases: TGTGCCAGCAGCTTCCCGGGCACCGGGGAGCTGTTTTTT. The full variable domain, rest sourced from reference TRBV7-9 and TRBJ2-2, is DTGVSQNPRHKITKRGQNVTFRCDPISEHNRLYWYRQTLGQGPEFLTYFQNEAQLEKSRLLSDRFSAERPKGSFSTLEIQRTEQGDSAMYLCASSFPGTGELFFGEGSRLTVL.

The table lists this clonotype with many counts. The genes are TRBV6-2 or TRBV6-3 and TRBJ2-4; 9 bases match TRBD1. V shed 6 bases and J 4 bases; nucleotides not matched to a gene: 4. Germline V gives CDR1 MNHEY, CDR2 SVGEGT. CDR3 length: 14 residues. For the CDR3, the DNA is TGTGCCAGCAGGGACAGGGGACCTAAAAACATTCAGTACTTC. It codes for CASRDRGPKNIQYF.

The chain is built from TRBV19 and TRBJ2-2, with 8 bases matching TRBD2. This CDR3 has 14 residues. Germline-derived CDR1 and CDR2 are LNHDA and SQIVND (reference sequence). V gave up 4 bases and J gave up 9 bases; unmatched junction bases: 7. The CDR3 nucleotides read TGTGCCAGTAGTACAGCGGGAGTGCCCTGGGAGCTGTTTTTT. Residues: CASSTAGVPWELFF.

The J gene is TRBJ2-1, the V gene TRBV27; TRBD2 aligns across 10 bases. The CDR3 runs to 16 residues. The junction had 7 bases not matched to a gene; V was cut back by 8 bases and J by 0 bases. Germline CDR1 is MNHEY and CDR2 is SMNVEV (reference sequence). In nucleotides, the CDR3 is TGTGCCAGCCGCAAACTAGCGGGAAGCTCCTACAATGAGCAGTTCTTC. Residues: CASRKLAGSSYNEQFF.

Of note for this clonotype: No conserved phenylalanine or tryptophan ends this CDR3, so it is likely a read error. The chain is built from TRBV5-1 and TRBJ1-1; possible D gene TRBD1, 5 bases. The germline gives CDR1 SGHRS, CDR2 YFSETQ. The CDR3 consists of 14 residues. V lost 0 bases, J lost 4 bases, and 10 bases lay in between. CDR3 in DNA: TGCGCCAGCAGCTTGGAGCAGGGTGCCACTGAAGCTTTCTTA. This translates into CASSLEQGATEAFL.

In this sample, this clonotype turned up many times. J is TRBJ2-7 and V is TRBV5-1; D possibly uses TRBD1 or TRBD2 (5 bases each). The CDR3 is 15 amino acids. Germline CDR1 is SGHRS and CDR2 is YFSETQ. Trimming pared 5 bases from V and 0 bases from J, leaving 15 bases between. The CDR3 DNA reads TGCGCCAGCAGACCCGGGACGGCAAGCTCCTACGAGCAGTACTTC. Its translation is CASRPGTASSYEQYF. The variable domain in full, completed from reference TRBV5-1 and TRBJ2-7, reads KAGVTQTPRYLIKTRGQQVTLSCSPISGHRSVSWYQQTPGQGLQFLFEYFSETQRNKGNFPGRFSGRQFSNSRSEMNVSTLELGDSALYLCASRPGTASSYEQYFGPGTRLTVT.

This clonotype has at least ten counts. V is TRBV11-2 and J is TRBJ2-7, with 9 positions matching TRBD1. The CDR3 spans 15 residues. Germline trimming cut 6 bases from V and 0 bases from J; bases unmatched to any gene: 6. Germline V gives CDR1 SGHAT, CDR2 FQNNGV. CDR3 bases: TGTGCCAGCAGACGACCGGGACAGGGCTCCTACGAGCAGTACTTC. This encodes CASRRPGQGSYEQYF.

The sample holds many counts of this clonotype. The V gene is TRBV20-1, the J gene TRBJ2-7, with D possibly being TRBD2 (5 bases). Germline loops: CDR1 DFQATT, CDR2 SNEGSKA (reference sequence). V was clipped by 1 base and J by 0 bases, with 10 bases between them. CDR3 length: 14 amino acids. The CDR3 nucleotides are TGCAGTGCTAGAGGGCGGGCATACTCCTACGAGCAGTACTTC. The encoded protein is CSARGRAYSYEQYF.

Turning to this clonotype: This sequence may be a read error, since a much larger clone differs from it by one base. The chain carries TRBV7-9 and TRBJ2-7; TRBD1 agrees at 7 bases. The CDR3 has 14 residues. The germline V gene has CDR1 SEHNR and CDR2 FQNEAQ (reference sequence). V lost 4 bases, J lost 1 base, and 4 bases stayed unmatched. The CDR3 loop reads CASSSGTESYEQYF. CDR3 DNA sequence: TGTGCCAGCAGCTCAGGGACAGAGTCCTACGAGCAGTACTTC.

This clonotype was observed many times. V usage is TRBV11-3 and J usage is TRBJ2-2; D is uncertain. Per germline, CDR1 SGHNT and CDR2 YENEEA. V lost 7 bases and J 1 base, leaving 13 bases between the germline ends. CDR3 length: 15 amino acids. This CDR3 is CASTPLRMNTGELFF. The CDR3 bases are TGTGCCAGCACCCCCTTACGGATGAACACCGGGGAGCTGTTTTTT.